These T cell receptor beta chains were read from a single sample in a study of T-cell memory formation after mild COVID-19. TCRdb independently ran MiXCR on the 5' RACE reads; one entry per CDR3 protein. The table has about 470,000 distinct CDR3 sequences, roughly 23% seen once. Sequencing used PBMCs or a T cell subset sorted from them (not recorded which). The receptors stem from an adult woman who had mild COVID-19 (a few samples of this study predate the infection). Cell type and time point are not known. CDR3s include the opening cysteine and the closing phenylalanine or tryptophan. The D gene is left open where the match is weak. Where a row states a size, it is once, few, many or the class of an expanded clone; other rows omit it.

j_call: TRBJ2-6
clone_size: -
v_call: TRBV20-1
d_call: -
cdr3_aa: CSARDLGERSGANVLTF
cdr3_nt: TGCAGTGCTAGAGATCTTGGGGAAAGATCTGGGGCCAACGTCCTGACTTTC

j_call: TRBJ1-1
clone_size: few
v_call: TRBV20-1
d_call: -
cdr3_aa: CSAMDGAEAFF
cdr3_nt: TGCAGTGCTATGGATGGCGCTGAAGCTTTCTTT

j_call: TRBJ2-7
clone_size: few
v_call: TRBV7-7
d_call: TRBD1
cdr3_aa: CASSLEWTGAYEQYF
cdr3_nt: TGTGCTAGCAGCTTAGAGTGGACAGGGGCCTACGAGCAGTACTTC

j_call: TRBJ1-2
clone_size: few
v_call: TRBV30
d_call: TRBD1
cdr3_aa: CAWRGTGSGYTF
cdr3_nt: TGTGCCTGGAGAGGGACAGGGTCTGGCTACACCTTC

j_call: TRBJ1-1
clone_size: -
v_call: TRBV20-1
d_call: -
cdr3_aa: CSATRGDYNTEAFF
cdr3_nt: TGCAGTGCTACAAGAGGGGACTACAACACTGAAGCTTTCTTT

j_call: TRBJ2-3
clone_size: -
v_call: TRBV7-3
d_call: -
cdr3_aa: CASSLSGTQYF
cdr3_nt: TGTGCCAGCAGCTTAAGCGGAACGCAGTATTTT

j_call: TRBJ2-3
clone_size: -
v_call: TRBV7-2
d_call: TRBD2
cdr3_aa: CASSLPGLAGGPPDTQYF
cdr3_nt: TGTGCCAGCAGCTTACCGGGACTAGCGGGAGGCCCCCCAGATACGCAGTATTTT

j_call: TRBJ2-1
clone_size: -
v_call: TRBV14
d_call: TRBD2
cdr3_aa: CASTRGLAGGGNEQFF
cdr3_nt: TGTGCCAGCACCCGGGGACTAGCGGGAGGTGGCAATGAGCAGTTCTTC

j_call: TRBJ1-2
clone_size: -
v_call: TRBV20-1
d_call: -
cdr3_aa: CSATERAGSYGYTF
cdr3_nt: TGCAGTGCAACCGAAAGGGCCGGGAGTTATGGCTACACCTTC

j_call: TRBJ1-4
clone_size: once
v_call: TRBV18
d_call: TRBD1
cdr3_aa: CASSPMTGYEKLFF
cdr3_nt: TGTGCCAGCTCACCAATGACAGGGTATGAAAAACTGTTTTTT

j_call: TRBJ1-1
clone_size: few
v_call: TRBV7-9
d_call: TRBD1
cdr3_aa: CASSPALQGERTEAFF
cdr3_nt: TGTGCCAGCAGCCCCGCTCTTCAGGGGGAACGCACTGAAGCTTTCTTT

j_call: TRBJ2-3
clone_size: many
v_call: TRBV5-6
d_call: -
cdr3_aa: CASSFLGIGTDTQYF
cdr3_nt: TGTGCCAGCAGCTTCCTTGGCATTGGCACAGATACGCAGTATTTT

j_call: TRBJ2-1
clone_size: -
v_call: TRBV6-6
d_call: TRBD1
cdr3_aa: CASSERHRDSQGQFF
cdr3_nt: TGTGCCAGCAGTGAGCGCCATCGGGACAGTCAGGGGCAGTTCTTC

j_call: TRBJ2-7
clone_size: few
v_call: TRBV30
d_call: TRBD1
cdr3_aa: CAWSGQGGTYEQYF
cdr3_nt: TGTGCCTGGAGTGGACAGGGGGGTACCTACGAGCAGTACTTC

j_call: TRBJ1-1
clone_size: -
v_call: TRBV3-1
d_call: TRBD1
cdr3_aa: CASRGLGQMNTEAFF
cdr3_nt: TGTGCCAGCAGAGGGCTGGGACAGATGAACACTGAAGCTTTCTTT

j_call: TRBJ1-6
clone_size: few
v_call: TRBV7-9
d_call: -
cdr3_aa: CASSPDRGFSYNSPLHF
cdr3_nt: TGTGCCAGCAGCCCGGACCGGGGGTTCTCCTATAATTCACCCCTCCACTTT

j_call: TRBJ2-5
clone_size: -
v_call: TRBV20-1
d_call: -
cdr3_aa: CSARDFRFQETQYF
cdr3_nt: TGCAGTGCTAGAGATTTCAGATTCCAAGAGACCCAGTACTTC

j_call: TRBJ1-6
clone_size: few
v_call: TRBV12-3/TRBV12-4
d_call: -
cdr3_aa: CASSLSSTGYNSPLHF
cdr3_nt: TGTGCCAGCAGTCTTTCATCCACCGGGTATAATTCACCCCTCCACTTT

j_call: TRBJ2-1
clone_size: -
v_call: TRBV15
d_call: TRBD2
cdr3_aa: CATSRDKGTSGRASEQFF
cdr3_nt: TGTGCCACCAGCAGAGATAAAGGGACTAGCGGGAGGGCGAGTGAGCAGTTCTTC

j_call: TRBJ2-7
clone_size: -
v_call: TRBV24-1
d_call: -
cdr3_aa: CATSDETTYEQYF
cdr3_nt: TGTGCCACGAGTGATGAGACTACCTACGAGCAGTACTTC

j_call: TRBJ2-3
clone_size: -
v_call: TRBV6-6
d_call: -
cdr3_aa: CASSGAPGTQYF
cdr3_nt: TGTGCCAGCAGCGGGGCGCCAGGCACGCAGTATTTT

j_call: TRBJ2-5
clone_size: few
v_call: TRBV3-1
d_call: -
cdr3_aa: CASSPSVKETQYF
cdr3_nt: TGTGCCAGCAGCCCCTCTGTCAAAGAGACCCAGTACTTC

j_call: TRBJ1-3
clone_size: few
v_call: TRBV6-5
d_call: -
cdr3_aa: CASSQGLHSGNTIYF
cdr3_nt: TGTGCCAGCAGTCAGGGACTTCACTCTGGAAACACCATATATTTT

j_call: TRBJ2-2
clone_size: -
v_call: TRBV12-3/TRBV12-4
d_call: -
cdr3_aa: CASSSGFTGELFF
cdr3_nt: TGTGCCAGCAGTTCCGGATTCACCGGGGAGCTGTTTTTT

j_call: TRBJ2-1
clone_size: few
v_call: TRBV7-8
d_call: TRBD2
cdr3_aa: CASSSGTSGRDEQFF
cdr3_nt: TGTGCCAGCAGCTCGGGGACTAGCGGGAGAGATGAGCAGTTCTTC

j_call: TRBJ2-3
clone_size: -
v_call: TRBV5-8
d_call: -
cdr3_aa: CASSFRVQTTDTQYF
cdr3_nt: TGTGCCAGCAGCTTTCGAGTCCAGACCACAGATACGCAGTATTTT

j_call: TRBJ2-2
clone_size: -
v_call: TRBV6-4
d_call: -
cdr3_aa: CASRLFTNTGELFF
cdr3_nt: TGTGCCAGCCGTTTATTCACGAACACCGGGGAGCTGTTTTTT

j_call: TRBJ2-3
clone_size: -
v_call: TRBV7-9
d_call: -
cdr3_aa: CASSPLPRDVTDTQYF
cdr3_nt: TGTGCCAGCAGCCCCCTCCCTAGGGACGTTACAGATACGCAGTATTTT

j_call: TRBJ2-7
clone_size: -
v_call: TRBV27
d_call: -
cdr3_aa: CASSLGRRGAGDSPHYEQYF
cdr3_nt: TGTGCCAGCAGTTTAGGGCGACGTGGAGCCGGGGATTCGCCACATTACGAGCAGTACTTC

j_call: TRBJ2-5
clone_size: -
v_call: TRBV7-2
d_call: TRBD2
cdr3_aa: CASSRRLAGGSETQYF
cdr3_nt: TGTGCCAGCAGCCGCAGACTAGCGGGAGGGAGTGAGACCCAGTACTTC

j_call: TRBJ1-1
clone_size: -
v_call: TRBV7-8
d_call: -
cdr3_aa: CASSHSRRGINTEAFF
cdr3_nt: TGTGCCAGCAGCCACTCGAGGAGGGGGATCAACACTGAAGCTTTCTTT

j_call: TRBJ2-5
clone_size: -
v_call: TRBV29-1
d_call: TRBD1
cdr3_aa: CSGWTGVETQYF
cdr3_nt: TGCAGCGGATGGACAGGGGTCGAGACCCAGTACTTC

j_call: TRBJ2-2
clone_size: -
v_call: TRBV3-1
d_call: TRBD1
cdr3_aa: CASSQALPGQGYTGELFF
cdr3_nt: TGTGCCAGCAGCCAAGCTCTTCCGGGACAGGGGTACACCGGGGAGCTGTTTTTT

j_call: TRBJ1-4
clone_size: -
v_call: TRBV9
d_call: -
cdr3_aa: CASSLREGKLFF
cdr3_nt: TGTGCCAGCAGTCTTCGAGAGGGAAAACTGTTTTTT

j_call: TRBJ2-7
clone_size: -
v_call: TRBV5-1
d_call: TRBD1
cdr3_aa: CASSLASGGSYEQYF
cdr3_nt: TGCGCCAGCAGCTTGGCCTCAGGGGGCTCCTACGAGCAGTACTTC

j_call: TRBJ2-7
clone_size: few
v_call: TRBV5-1
d_call: -
cdr3_aa: CASSLDWQSYEQYF
cdr3_nt: TGCGCCAGCAGCTTGGATTGGCAGTCCTACGAGCAGTACTTC

j_call: TRBJ2-2
clone_size: few
v_call: TRBV5-1
d_call: -
cdr3_aa: CASKGSTNTGELFF
cdr3_nt: TGCGCCAGCAAAGGGAGTACGAACACCGGGGAGCTGTTTTTT

j_call: TRBJ2-7
clone_size: few
v_call: TRBV29-1
d_call: TRBD1
cdr3_aa: CSVVSQGATNEQYF
cdr3_nt: TGCAGCGTTGTCTCACAGGGGGCTACGAACGAGCAGTACTTC

j_call: TRBJ1-2
clone_size: few
v_call: TRBV6-6
d_call: -
cdr3_aa: CASSLRYYGYTF
cdr3_nt: TGTGCCAGCAGTTTGCGGTACTATGGCTACACCTTC

j_call: TRBJ1-3
clone_size: -
v_call: TRBV12-3/TRBV12-4
d_call: TRBD1
cdr3_aa: CASSRQGLTGNTIYF
cdr3_nt: TGTGCCAGCAGTCGACAGGGGCTGACTGGAAACACCATATATTTT

j_call: TRBJ1-1
clone_size: -
v_call: TRBV6-5
d_call: TRBD1
cdr3_aa: CASSRRTGPNTEAFF
cdr3_nt: TGTGCCAGCAGTCGGCGGACAGGGCCGAACACTGAAGCTTTCTTT

j_call: TRBJ2-7
clone_size: -
v_call: TRBV5-1
d_call: TRBD1
cdr3_aa: CASSHGTAYEQYF
cdr3_nt: TGCGCCAGCAGTCATGGGACAGCGTACGAGCAGTACTTC

j_call: TRBJ2-3
clone_size: -
v_call: TRBV18
d_call: -
cdr3_aa: CASSPVAASTDTQYF
cdr3_nt: TGTGCCAGCTCACCAGTGGCGGCTAGCACAGATACGCAGTATTTT

j_call: TRBJ1-1
clone_size: -
v_call: TRBV15
d_call: TRBD1
cdr3_aa: CATTQTTGGSNTEAFF
cdr3_nt: TGTGCCACAACACAGACAACAGGGGGTTCGAACACTGAAGCTTTCTTT

j_call: TRBJ1-3
clone_size: -
v_call: TRBV27
d_call: TRBD1
cdr3_aa: CASSSRSTGQGVRTIYF
cdr3_nt: TGTGCCAGCAGTTCCAGATCCACGGGACAGGGGGTTCGGACCATATATTTT

j_call: TRBJ2-1
clone_size: few
v_call: TRBV6-6
d_call: TRBD2
cdr3_aa: CASSYRGAGEGEQFF
cdr3_nt: TGTGCCAGCAGTTACCGTGGAGCGGGGGAGGGTGAGCAGTTCTTC

j_call: TRBJ2-2
clone_size: -
v_call: TRBV12-3/TRBV12-4
d_call: TRBD2
cdr3_aa: CASSIREETGELFF
cdr3_nt: TGTGCCAGCAGTATTCGGGAGGAAACCGGGGAGCTGTTTTTT

j_call: TRBJ2-6
clone_size: few
v_call: TRBV9
d_call: -
cdr3_aa: CASSVPPGGANVLTF
cdr3_nt: TGTGCCAGCAGCGTTCCGCCGGGGGGGGCCAACGTCCTGACTTTC

j_call: TRBJ2-5
clone_size: -
v_call: TRBV30
d_call: -
cdr3_aa: CAWRGKVVWEETQYF
cdr3_nt: TGTGCCTGGAGGGGGAAGGTCGTCTGGGAAGAGACCCAGTACTTC

j_call: TRBJ2-3
clone_size: few
v_call: TRBV20-1
d_call: -
cdr3_aa: CSARRGDTFSPDTQYF
cdr3_nt: TGCAGTGCCCGCCGCGGGGACACCTTTTCCCCAGATACGCAGTATTTT